This T cell receptor beta chain was recorded in a study of blood T cell repertoires in COVID-19. V lost 3 bases, J lost 7 bases, and 12 bases lay in between. There are 13 residues in the CDR3. Enrolled through a virtual design, the participants were between 18 and 89 years of age and came from about two dozen US areas. Participant-reported clinical history was the basis for cohort assignment. Original data processing: Cell counts per sample came from amplifying reference gene primers. The method was immunoSEQ multiplex PCR; TCRdb's version includes in-frame clones alone and lacks a portion of them. For V, J and clone size, that table is used; D and trimming come from the DNA. The sample records roughly 250,000 clones, around 90% being singletons.

This receptor was taken from a woman under 30 who had recovered from COVID-19. Material for sequencing was PBMCs or T cells enriched from blood (not recorded which). This chain links TRBV12-3 or TRBV12-4 with TRBJ1-2; the D gene is possibly TRBD1 (5 bases). The CDR3 coding sequence is TGTGCCAGCAGTTTGGGGGAGGCGGCTGGCTACACCTTC. Its translation is CASSLGEAAGYTF.